This T cell receptor beta chain was sequenced in a study of identical twins. CDR1 is SGHRS and CDR2 is YFSETQ in the germline V gene. The CDR3 extends over 15 amino acids. V was trimmed by 0 bases and J by 3 bases, leaving 13 bases between them. Study results and caveats: Memory repertoires showed no such pattern, whereas abundant cord blood beta clonotypes carried fewer insertions. The authors noted that invariant MAIT and iNKT cells could partly confound zero-insertion analyses.

This clonotype showed up just a few times. Its antigen is undetermined. Healthy Caucasians supplied all donations. Unique molecular identifiers were present on the cDNA, which also gained a universal primer site by template switching. TCRdb reanalysed the 5' RACE reads using MiXCR and keeps one entry per CDR3 protein. Among about 690,000 distinct CDR3 sequences, less than 7% were seen once, and the ten largest hold 1.5% to 2%. The sample consisted of naive T cells sorted from blood. The chain carries TRBV5-1 and TRBJ2-7, with D tentatively TRBD1 or TRBD2 (5 bases each). This TCR was sampled from a man aged 18 to 30 in good health. The CDR3 spells CASSLGDLGDYEQYF. In DNA form, the CDR3 reads TGCGCCAGCAGCTTGGGTGACTTGGGGGACTACGAGCAGTACTTC.